These 11 T cell receptor beta chains were all obtained from the same sample, sequenced in a study of blood T cell repertoires in COVID-19. Assay used: immunoSEQ multiplex PCR; TCRdb lists only in-frame clones, some missing. The repertoire has 37,000 or so clones, around 78% of them found once; the top ten carry 33%. The material sequenced was peripheral blood. These receptors came from a man between 60 and 75 years old with acute or convalescent COVID-19.

This clone was seen repeatedly, ten times or more. V is TRBV7-2 and J is TRBJ2-1, with 10 bases identical to TRBD2. CDR3 length: 15 amino acids. V was pared by 5 bases and J by 3 bases, with 4 bases of the junction left unmatched. Looked up from germline, CDR1 is SGHTA and CDR2 is FQGNSA. CDR3 residues: CASSPTSGNYNEQFF. Written as DNA, the CDR3 is TGTGCCAGCAGCCCCACTAGCGGGAACTACAATGAGCAGTTCTTC. Based on the CDR3 plus reference TRBV7-2 and TRBJ2-1, the full variable domain is GAGVSQSPSNKVTEKGKDVELRCDPISGHTALYWYRQSLGQGLEFLIYFQGNSAPDKSGLPSDRFSAERTGGSVSTLTIQRTQQEDSAVYLCASSPTSGNYNEQFFGPGTRLTVL.

The gene calls are TRBV4-2 and TRBJ1-1, with D perhaps matching TRBD1 (6 bases). The CDR3 is made up of 17 amino acids. The V gene's germline CDR1 is LGHNA and CDR2 YNFKEQ. Trimming shortened V by 2 bases and J by 4 bases, and 20 bases separated the two germline ends. As DNA, the CDR3 is TGTGCCAGCAGCCAAAGAAGGGGTGGGGGGGCTAGCACTGAAGCTTTCTTT. Translating gives CASSQRRGGGASTEAFF.

The J gene is TRBJ1-1, the V gene TRBV10-1; D gene unclear. This CDR3 has 14 amino acids. Germline CDR1 is WNHNN and CDR2 is SYGVQD (reference sequence). Trimming took 5 bases from V and 1 from J, leaving 11 bases between them. CDR3 DNA sequence: TGCGCCAGCAGTAGTAGTGTTGGGAACACTGAAGCTTTCTTT. Its translation: CASSSSVGNTEAFF.

The chain carries TRBV2 and TRBJ2-1; D gene unclear. Trimming cost V 1 base and J 7 bases, with 11 bases left between them. The germline V gene has CDR1 SNHLY and CDR2 FYNNEI. CDR3 length: 14 amino acids. CDR3 nucleotide sequence: TGTGCCAGCAGTGAAGTGACTGCCCGAAATGAGCAGTTCTTC. Translated, it gives CASSEVTARNEQFF.

The chain recombines TRBV5-8 with TRBJ2-2, with 7 nucleotides matching TRBD1. The CDR3 sequence is 19 residues long. The germline CDR1 and CDR2 sequences are SGHTS and YDEGEE. With 4 bases clipped from V and 0 bases from J, the junction kept 15 bases outside the gene matches. Here the CDR3 reads CASSETPITGASNTGELFF. The CDR3, as DNA: TGTGCCAGCAGCGAGACACCTATTACAGGGGCCTCGAACACCGGGGAGCTGTTTTTT.

This clone appeared a single time. The rearrangement joins TRBV29-1 to TRBJ1-4; TRBD1 might be the D (5 bases). This CDR3 contains 16 residues. CDR1 and CDR2 from the germline V gene are SQVTM and ANQGSEA. Trimming pared 4 bases from V and 0 bases from J, leaving 15 bases between. CDR3 sequence reads: CSVGNRLGATNEKLFF. DNA of the CDR3: TGCAGCGTTGGAAACCGTTTAGGGGCAACTAATGAAAAACTGTTTTTT. The whole variable domain, remainder taken from reference TRBV29-1 and TRBJ1-4, is SAVISQKPSRDICQRGTSLTIQCQVDSQVTMMFWYRQQPGQSLTLIATANQGSEATYESGFVIDKFPISRPNLTFSTLTVSNMSPEDSSIYLCSVGNRLGATNEKLFFGSGTQLSVL.

For the CDR3, the DNA is TGTGCCAGCAGCGTCTTAAACGGGGTCGCAGATACGCAGTATTTT. Its protein is CASSVLNGVADTQYF. The V and J genes are TRBV9 and TRBJ2-3, with D possibly TRBD2 on 5 matching bases. CDR1 and CDR2 from the germline V gene are SGDLS and YYNGEE. Trimming stripped 2 bases from V and 4 bases from J, with 14 bases between. The CDR3 length is 15 residues.

This sequence joins TRBV4-1 and TRBJ1-5; D is unclear. CDR3 length: 15 residues. V was clipped by 2 bases and J by 0 bases, with 8 bases between them. CDR1 MGHRA and CDR2 YSYEKL come from the germline V gene. The CDR3 loop is CASSQSGFSNQPQHF. In DNA, the CDR3 is TGCGCCAGCAGCCAATCTGGCTTTAGCAATCAGCCCCAGCATTTT.

This chain connects TRBV18 to TRBJ2-5, with TRBD1 matching over 10 bases. V trimming: 7 bases; J trimming: 3 bases; junction bases outside the gene matches: 5. This CDR3 spans 14 amino acids. Germline loops: CDR1 KGHSH, CDR2 LQKENI. Here the CDR3 reads CASLTGTGEETQYF. In nucleotides, the CDR3 is TGTGCCAGCTTGACCGGGACAGGGGAAGAGACCCAGTACTTC.

V and J are TRBV19 and TRBJ1-2; 10 positions match TRBD1. The CDR3 has 16 residues. Unmatched junction bases numbered 5, after V lost 2 bases and J lost 2 bases. The V gene's germline CDR1 is LNHDA and CDR2 SQIVND (reference sequence). Here the CDR3 reads CASSITGTGANYGYTF. The CDR3 coding sequence is TGTGCCAGTAGTATAACGGGGACAGGGGCCAACTATGGCTACACCTTC.

The rearrangement uses TRBV5-1 and TRBJ1-1, with D maybe TRBD1 (6 bases). CDR1 and CDR2 (germline): SGHRS, YFSETQ. Trimming pared 5 bases from V and 5 bases from J, leaving 13 bases between. The CDR3 extends over 13 amino acids. The CDR3, as DNA: TGCGCCAGCAGAAGAGGGGGAGAAACTGAAGCTTTCTTT. It is translated as CASRRGGETEAFF.